The next 22 T cell receptor beta chains were all read from a single sample in a study of blood T cell repertoires in COVID-19. Sequencing used immunoSEQ multiplex PCR; TCRdb keeps in-frame clones, though not all of them. Of about 140,000 clones listed, roughly 89% were seen once; the top ten hold 8.6%. Sequenced input: peripheral blood. The receptors stem from a woman aged 50 to 65 with active or convalescent COVID-19.

This clone came up once. This chain connects TRBV2 to TRBJ2-3; a weak D match, TRBD1 (6 bases). The CDR3 sequence is 15 residues long. Deletions cut 6 bases from V and 3 bases from J, with 16 bases between. CDR1 and CDR2 (germline): SNHLY, FYNNEI. CDR3 in amino acids: CASSIVRGSTDTQYF. The CDR3, as DNA: TGTGCCAGCAGCATCGTCAGGGGAAGTACAGATACGCAGTATTTT.

This clone came up once. This chain links TRBV6-6 with TRBJ2-7; D gene ambiguous. Germline V gives CDR1 MNHNY, CDR2 SVGAGI (reference sequence). This CDR3 contains 11 residues. V was cut by 10 bases and J by 4 bases, with 11 bases left in between. The CDR3: CATLTGYEQYF. In DNA form, the CDR3 reads TGTGCCACCTTGACCGGGTACGAGCAGTACTTC.

In this sample, this clone turned up a few times. The V and J genes are TRBV19 and TRBJ1-4; maybe TRBD1 (5 bases). The CDR3 is made up of 13 amino acids. Germline assignment: CDR1 LNHDA and CDR2 SQIVND (reference sequence). V lost 4 bases, J lost 6 bases, and 9 bases lay in between. In nucleotides, the CDR3 is TGTGCCAGTAGTAGGAGGGGTGATGAAAAACTGTTTTTT. The encoded protein is CASSRRGDEKLFF.

This clone has only one observation. The rearrangement joins TRBV7-9 to TRBJ2-2; 9 nucleotides line up with TRBD2. V lost 3 bases and J lost 6; bases outside the gene matches: 5. Germline CDR1 is SEHNR and CDR2 is FQNEAQ (reference sequence). The CDR3 has 15 residues. CDR3 coding DNA: TGTGCCAGCAGCTTTAGCGGGAGAGGAGCCGGGGAGCTGTTTTTT. Protein: CASSFSGRGAGELFF.

This clone occurred a few times. The rearrangement uses TRBV30 and TRBJ1-2; D gene unclear. V dropped 0 bases and J dropped 8 bases, with 13 bases sitting between them. Germline values: CDR1 GTSNPN, CDR2 SVGIG (reference sequence). The CDR3 is 13 amino acids. Here the CDR3 DNA reads TGTGCCTGGAGTGTACAGCGGTTTGGGGGCTACACCTTC. This codes for CAWSVQRFGGYTF. Full variable domain (missing parts from reference TRBV30 and TRBJ1-2): SQTIHQWPATLVQPVGSPLSLECTVEGTSNPNLYWYRQAAGRGLQLLFYSVGIGQISSEVPQNLSASRPQDRQFILSSKKLLLSDSGFYLCAWSVQRFGGYTFGSGTRLTVV.

The V and J genes are TRBV4-1 and TRBJ2-3, with D possibly matching TRBD2 (7 bases). Germline V gene sequence: CDR1 MGHRA, CDR2 YSYEKL. The CDR3 sequence is 15 residues long. V was shortened by 1 base and J by 6 bases, with 14 bases between the two germline ends. CDR3 sequence: CASSQGGGSGDTQYF. The DNA for the CDR3 is TGCGCCAGCAGCCAAGGGGGGGGCTCTGGGGATACGCAGTATTTT.

This clone was counted a few times. V and J are TRBV18 and TRBJ2-7; D is unresolved. Germline V gene sequence: CDR1 KGHSH, CDR2 LQKENI. Between the trimmed V and J ends, which lost 0 bases and 2 bases, there was a span of 8 bases. The CDR3 is 14 amino acids. CDR3: CASSPPGITYEQYF. In DNA, the CDR3 is TGTGCCAGCTCACCACCGGGCATAACCTACGAGCAGTACTTC.

V is TRBV30 and J is TRBJ2-5, with D possibly being TRBD1 (5 bases). Trimming pared 2 bases from V and 3 bases from J, leaving 16 bases between. In germline, CDR1 is GTSNPN, CDR2 SVGIG (reference sequence). The CDR3 consists of 15 residues. CDR3 bases: TGTGCCTGGAGTATCCCGGGCCTCAGGGAAGAGACCCAGTACTTC. Translation: CAWSIPGLREETQYF.

J is TRBJ1-2 and V is TRBV4-1; D perhaps matches TRBD1 (6 bases). The length of the CDR3 is 14 residues. Between the trimmed V and J ends, which lost 1 base and 2 bases, there was a span of 8 bases. The V gene's germline CDR1 is MGHRA and CDR2 YSYEKL. CDR3 coding DNA: TGCGCCAGCAGCCAAGGACAGGCGAACTATGGCTACACCTTC. It encodes CASSQGQANYGYTF.

The V gene is TRBV29-1, the J gene TRBJ2-2; 9 positions match TRBD1. Germline V CDR1 and CDR2: SQVTM, ANQGSEA. The CDR3 totals 14 residues. The junction had 2 bases not matched to a gene; V was cut back by 5 bases and J by 1 base. CDR3 region: CSVRTGENTGELFF. DNA of the CDR3: TGCAGCGTTAGGACAGGGGAGAACACCGGGGAGCTGTTTTTT.

J is TRBJ1-4 and V is TRBV7-9; D might be TRBD1 (5 bases). The CDR3 loop spans 17 amino acids. Germline CDR1 SEHNR, CDR2 FQNEAQ (reference sequence). Between the trimmed V and J ends, which lost 5 bases and 0 bases, there was a span of 16 bases. The CDR3 region has the DNA TGTGCCAGCAGCCAGGGCCGGAGCGTTGCAACTAATGAAAAACTGTTTTTT. Translating gives CASSQGRSVATNEKLFF.

The gene calls are TRBV6-5 and TRBJ2-7; tentatively, D is TRBD1 (6 bases). Germline assignment: CDR1 MNHEY and CDR2 SVGAGI. The CDR3 length is 12 residues. V shed 11 bases and J shed 4 bases, with 15 bases lying between them. The CDR3 DNA follows: TGTGCCGTCCAAGGGACAAAATACGAGCAGTACTTC. As protein: CAVQGTKYEQYF.

The count of this clone is one. The V gene is TRBV10-2, the J gene TRBJ1-2; D gene uncertain. CDR1 is WSHSY, CDR2 SAAADI, per germline. V lost 2 bases, J lost 4 bases, and 11 bases lay in between. This CDR3 has 14 amino acids. CDR3 protein: CASSENNRGYGYTF. The DNA of the CDR3 is TGCGCCAGCAGTGAGAATAACCGGGGCTATGGCTACACCTTC.

This clone was seen a single time. The chain links TRBV19 to TRBJ2-7, with TRBD1 matching over 9 bases. V lost 3 bases and J lost 2; bases outside the gene matches: 5. Germline-derived CDR1 and CDR2 are LNHDA and SQIVND (reference sequence). CDR3 size: 15 residues. CDR3 in DNA: TGTGCCAGTAGTATTGACGGACAGGGGCCCTACGAGCAGTACTTC. It encodes CASSIDGQGPYEQYF.

This rearrangement joins TRBV6-5 to TRBJ1-2, with no clear D. V lost 7 bases and J lost 4, with 13 bases in between. This CDR3 contains 13 residues. The germline gives CDR1 MNHEY, CDR2 SVGAGI. The CDR3 DNA reads as TGTGCCAGCAATCCCCTTGGGCTCTATGGCTACACCTTC. The encoded protein is CASNPLGLYGYTF.

The chain has TRBV7-2 and TRBJ2-1; 9 bases are shared with TRBD2. V shed 1 base, J shed 7 bases, and the junction held 5 bases outside the gene matches. Germline CDR1 is SGHTA and CDR2 is FQGNSA. This CDR3 is 15 amino acids long. The CDR3 region has the DNA TGTGCCAGCAGCTTAGGCGGGGGGGGCGGAAATGAGCAGTTCTTC. Translating it yields CASSLGGGGGNEQFF.

V is TRBV12-3 or TRBV12-4 and J is TRBJ1-1; D might be TRBD1 (6 bases). CDR3 length: 13 residues. With 6 bases removed from V and 6 bases from J, the gap between germline ends came to 14 bases. DNA for the CDR3: TGTGCCAGCAGCCAGCTACAGGGAGCTGAAGCTTTCTTT. Translation: CASSQLQGAEAFF.

With respect to this clone: The sample has other DNA sequences that encode this CDR3 too. The chain couples TRBV7-9 to TRBJ1-5; D remains unclear. CDR3 length: 12 amino acids. Trimming removed 1 base at V and 6 bases at J, with 4 bases between. Germline V gives CDR1 SEHNR, CDR2 FQNEAQ (reference sequence). The CDR3 DNA sequence: TGTGCCAGCAGCTTAGGAGGTCAGCCCCAGCATTTT. Its protein is CASSLGGQPQHF.

The rearrangement uses TRBV19 and TRBJ1-2, with a tentative D call TRBD1 (6 bases). The germline V and J ends were trimmed by 5 bases and 5 bases, with 12 bases remaining between them. Germline CDR1 reads LNHDA; CDR2 reads SQIVND (reference sequence). This CDR3 spans 13 amino acids. The CDR3 nucleotides are TGTGCCAGTAGTGTCCGAAGGGGGTATGGCTACACCTTC. Translated: CASSVRRGYGYTF.

This chain links TRBV4-1 with TRBJ1-2; weak D call: TRBD1 (6 bases). The CDR3 length is 12 residues. The germline V and J ends were trimmed by 2 bases and 8 bases, with 9 bases remaining between them. The germline CDR1 and CDR2 sequences are MGHRA and YSYEKL. The CDR3 is CASSQYDRGYTF. In DNA, the CDR3 is TGCGCCAGCAGCCAATACGACAGGGGCTACACCTTC.

The V gene is TRBV18, the J gene TRBJ2-7; 7 bases are a match to TRBD1. CDR1 and CDR2 (germline): KGHSH, LQKENI. V shed 6 bases and J 5 bases; nucleotides not matched to a gene: 10. CDR3 size: 14 residues. The DNA of the CDR3 is TGTGCCAGCTCCCCGACAGGGCGGCTGGACGAGCAGTACTTC. Amino acid sequence: CASSPTGRLDEQYF.

The gene calls are TRBV11-2 and TRBJ1-5; a weak D match, TRBD1 (5 bases). Trimming stripped 4 bases from V and 3 bases from J, with 13 bases between. In germline, CDR1 is SGHAT, CDR2 FQNNGV. This CDR3 contains 15 residues. The CDR3: CASSSTGGDNQPQHF. CDR3 nucleotide sequence: TGTGCCAGCAGCTCTACGGGGGGGGACAATCAGCCCCAGCATTTT.